This T cell receptor (beta chain) was sequenced in a study of T cell responses to AZD1222 COVID-19 vaccine (dated by TCRdb to the early 2020s). Context from the whole study: TCR sequencing was performed for 233 trial participants, of whom about 200 were given two doses of AZD1222 and some 25 were given two doses of MenACWY control vaccine. Enrollment into the trials was organized by age into subgroups of 18-55, 56-69 and 70-plus years, and those subgroups contained about 160, 30 and 59 TCR-sequenced participants, respectively.

The investigation overall reported the following: After two AZD1222 doses, spike-specific TCR breadth and depth were significantly higher than at day 0 and than in MenACWY recipients. No day 14 peak-response samples were available, so repertoires were characterized only after the peak T cell response. The vaccine-associated CD4 TCRs covered the entire spike protein, and the dominant responses fell in regions 160-218 and 743-854. Participants were mostly white British and included more females than males, and it was suggested by the authors that clonal diversity may have been underestimated. The 56-69-year group was small, and its depth increase did not reach significance, likely because of low power. Only a handful of AZD1222 recipients were SARS-CoV-2 seropositive at baseline, limiting conclusions about previously exposed vaccinees. Reportedly, close to half of the unique spike-specific TCRs recognized epitopes lying outside the regions that are mutated in the B.1.351 and B.1.1.7 variants.

The CDR3 regions of human TCRbeta chains were analyzed by immunosequencing. The paper's data handling went like this. TCRs in the repertoires were matched against a reference library of SARS-CoV-2-specific TCRs that had been generated with the MIRA antigen-specificity platform. Breadth was defined as the fraction of unique TCRs that were SARS-CoV-2-associated. Depth was defined as the fraction of total T cells that were SARS-CoV-2-associated. Using the MIRA data, every spike-specific TCR was mapped to the spike region that the TCR reacted to and assigned to either a CD4 or a CD8 class. Log10-transformed breadth and depth values were compared by one-way ANOVA with Sidak's multiple comparisons tests. In its TCRdb copy, this immuneACCESS table keeps in-frame sequences only and misses some clones. Where compared with another copy, unresolved V genes explain less than half of these, and the others have no known cause. The D gene and trimming were derived from the DNA, and the V and J assignments and clone size from that table. This sample holds about 89,000 clones; 80% to 95% were observed only once. 11% of the sample lies in the top ten.

Remarks on this clone: Its specific antigen is unknown. Base-call qualities are not available, and no considerably larger clone is one nucleotide away.

The time point tag for this specimen amounts to: about 28 days (+/-7) after the second vaccine dose. AZD1222 recipients whose second dose came at about 4 weeks and those whose second dose came at about 12 weeks were combined into one group, since spike-specific TCR depth and breadth did not differ between the two schedules. Vaccinee samples were obtained from the UK trials COV001 and COV002, which included a single-blind randomized controlled phase 2/3 trial of AZD1222 (ChAdOx1 nCoV-19) in healthy adults. For TCRbeta chain sequencing, PBMC samples from trial participants were taken at day 0 and at day 28 after the second dose. V loses 2 bases of germline sequence and J loses 0 bases, and the interval between the two ends is 25 bases. From a lookup of the germline V gene (reference sequence), CDR1 and CDR2 are LGHDT and YNNKEL. Its CDR3 holds 21 amino acids, cysteine through phenylalanine. Only the CDR3 portion is preserved as DNA: 63 bases, with reading frame beginning at the first base.

The sample in question was peripheral blood, obtained 28 days after the second AZD1222 dose. The TCR comes from an adult who received the AZD1222 COVID-19 vaccine. Rearrangement joined TRBV3-1 (or the pseudogene TRBV3-2) to TRBJ2-2; the D call is possibly TRBD1 or TRBD2, each sharing 5 bases. The sequence in DNA is TGTGCCAGCAGCCAAATAAAAGGACGGGGCGCTCTGTGGGCGAACACCGGGGAGCTGTTTTTT. It is translated as CASSQIKGRGALWANTGELFF.